Ten or more counts support the clone carrying this T cell receptor beta chain. Unique molecular identifiers were incorporated into the prepared TCRbeta library. TCRdb reprocessed the PCR reads with MiXCR, giving one entry per CDR3 protein. The data contain 100,000 to 120,000 distinct CDR3 sequences, 10% to 13% of them seen just once; the ten biggest clones take up approximately 8%. The V segment lost 3 bases and the J segment 3 bases; nucleotides outside the gene matches: 14. The CDR3 length is 18 residues. Germline CDR1 and CDR2: SGHAT and FQDESV (reference sequence). The entry originates in a study of T-cell reconstitution after alpha-beta-depleted transplantation in children.

Sequencing used PBMCs from the stem cell graft donor, obtained from the stem cell graft. J is TRBJ1-2 and V is TRBV11-1, with 9 bases that match TRBD1. This clonotype was obtained from a human donor who donated a stem cell graft to a child with acute lymphoblastic leukemia. CDR3 loop: CASSFSFRDRERDYGYTF. The CDR3 nucleotides read TGTGCCAGCAGCTTTTCTTTCAGGGACAGGGAAAGGGACTATGGCTACACCTTC.